This TCR beta chain emerged from a study of blood T cell repertoires in COVID-19. Study-level information: PBMCs, B-cell-depleted T cells, or T cells were the source of the cDNA or gDNA that made up the material.

TCRdb's table, derived via immunoSEQ multiplex PCR, lists solely in-frame clones and lacks some. Of nearly 200,000 clones listed, just under 85% are singletons. V gave up 5 bases and J gave up 13 bases; unmatched junction bases: 6. Germline CDR1 is MDHEN and CDR2 is SYDVKM. CDR3 size: 11 residues. Sequencing was done on a sample of peripheral blood. The V gene is TRBV28, the J gene TRBJ2-3; the match to TRBD2 covers 7 bases. The sequence was collected from a human donor with acute or convalescent COVID-19. The donor label of this sample is uncertain. The CDR3 nucleotides are TGTGCCAGCAGTAGCGGGATCGGGAAGTATTTT. It encodes CASSSGIGKYF.